This TCR beta chain was profiled in a study of regulatory T cells in long-lasting Graves disease. Study at large: Patients met the persistent Graves' disease definition after over 5 years of antithyroid drugs with positive TSH receptor antibodies.

Time point denoted: persistent/refractory GD, antithyroid drugs over 5 years with positive TRAb. PBMC RNA served as the TCR library source. V was clipped by 6 bases and J by 5 bases; unmatched bases: 8. The CDR3 totals 15 residues. The germline gives CDR1 LNHNV, CDR2 YYDKDF (reference sequence). Arm-PCR of CDR3 regions with iRepertoire HTBI primers generated TCR beta libraries. TCRdb redid the calling of the multiplex PCR reads with MiXCR, one entry per CDR3 protein. The sample lists 430,000 or so distinct CDR3 sequences; around 23% were seen once. The V and J genes are TRBV15 and TRBJ2-1; 9 bases align to TRBD1. Here the sequenced sample was peripheral blood mononuclear cells (PBMCs), taken when the disease was refractory, from a patient treated with antithyroid drugs. This sequence was found in a female donor with Graves disease. The CDR3 loop reads CATRPPGTGHNEQFF. DNA of the CDR3: TGTGCCACCAGACCTCCCGGGACAGGGCACAATGAGCAGTTCTTC.